The 32 T cell receptor beta chains below all came from one sample that was sequenced in a study of T cell clonotyping in hematopoietic cell transplantation. Measured with immunoSEQ multiplex PCR; TCRdb has only the in-frame clones, and not every one. The table has roughly 15,000 clones, about 93% seen once. Sample: PBMCs, taken 30 days after allogeneic stem cell transplant. The source is a male patient in his sixties or seventies who had an allogeneic stem cell transplant from an unrelated donor, so the T cells may come from the graft donor. Some clones in this sample may be carry-over from other donors' samples.

The V and J genes are TRBV6-5 and TRBJ2-7; TRBD1 is a possible D gene (6 bases). Germline CDR1 and CDR2: MNHEY and SVGAGI. Trimming removed 2 bases from V and 0 bases from J, with 11 bases in between. This CDR3 region has 15 residues. The CDR3 is CASSYLGASSYEQYF. The DNA for the CDR3 is TGTGCCAGCAGTTACCTGGGGGCCAGCTCCTACGAGCAGTACTTC.

This clone showed up just once. This chain connects TRBV28 to TRBJ2-1; D may be TRBD2 (6 bases). Trimming left V 9 bases short and J 7 bases short, with 19 bases between. Germline assignment: CDR1 MDHEN and CDR2 SYDVKM. This CDR3 spans 14 amino acids. DNA for the CDR3: TGTGCCAGTACCGTGTCGGGGGTACGAAATGAGCAGTTCTTC. It codes for CASTVSGVRNEQFF.

The chain carries TRBV7-2 and TRBJ1-2; D not certain. From germline, CDR1 is SGHTA and CDR2 FQGNSA. The CDR3 contains 12 residues. V lost 5 bases to trimming and J lost 4 bases, with 8 bases between them. Here the CDR3 DNA reads TGTGCCAGCAGCCTCTGGACCTATGGCTACACCTTC. Encoded protein: CASSLWTYGYTF.

In this sample, this clone turned up a few times. The rearrangement uses TRBV2 and TRBJ1-2; no clear D gene. CDR1 is SNHLY, CDR2 FYNNEI, per germline. The ends were cut back, 6 bases at V and 2 bases at J, with 10 bases in the middle. The CDR3 is made up of 13 amino acids. The CDR3 sequence: CASRAEGNYGYTF. CDR3 sequence (DNA): TGTGCCAGCAGGGCAGAGGGCAACTATGGCTACACCTTC.

This chain connects TRBV7-2 to TRBJ2-7, with D tentatively TRBD1 (5 bases). This CDR3 contains 15 residues. CDR1 SGHTA and CDR2 FQGNSA come from the germline V gene. Trimming stripped 1 base from V and 2 bases from J, with 12 bases between. CDR3 in DNA: TGTGCCAGCAGCTTAGAGCCAGGGTTTACCTACGAGCAGTACTTC. Protein product: CASSLEPGFTYEQYF.

This rearrangement joins TRBV29-1 to TRBJ2-3, with TRBD2 matching over 10 bases. Germline CDR1 SQVTM, CDR2 ANQGSEA. CDR3 length: 16 residues. Trimming removed 3 bases from V and 6 bases from J; junction bases left unmatched: 12. DNA of the CDR3: TGCAGCGTTGATCGGCGGAGCGGGGGGGCGGCTGATACGCAGTATTTT. Amino acids: CSVDRRSGGAADTQYF.

The sample holds one count of this clone. The genes are TRBV11-2 and TRBJ2-7, with TRBD1 as a possible D gene (5 bases). Germline-derived CDR1 and CDR2 are SGHAT and FQNNGV. This CDR3 is built from 13 residues. Trimming removed 1 base at V and 7 bases at J, with 11 bases between. The CDR3: CASSLVGVGEQYF. DNA for the CDR3: TGTGCCAGCAGCTTAGTAGGGGTGGGGGAGCAGTACTTC.

This clone turned up a few times. V and J are TRBV7-9 and TRBJ1-3, with 9 bases identical to TRBD1. Unmatched junction bases numbered 10, after V lost 5 bases and J lost 2 bases. Germline lookup yields CDR1 SEHNR and CDR2 FQNEAQ (reference sequence). This CDR3 contains 17 residues. The CDR3 sequence is CASSPPGQGLAGNTIYF. The CDR3 DNA sequence: TGTGCCAGCAGCCCACCGGGACAGGGTCTGGCTGGAAACACCATATATTTT.

The V gene is TRBV11-3, the J gene TRBJ2-6; D gene ambiguous. The CDR3 loop spans 16 amino acids. V was clipped by 5 bases and J by 0 bases, with 11 bases between them. Germline-derived CDR1 and CDR2 are SGHNT and YENEEA. The CDR3 reads CASSPSLNSGANVLTF. The CDR3, as DNA: TGTGCCAGCAGCCCATCCCTTAACTCTGGGGCCAACGTCCTGACTTTC.

The chain links TRBV7-2 to TRBJ1-2; D unresolved. V lost 5 bases to trimming and J lost 8 bases, with 12 bases between them. Germline CDR1 SGHTA, CDR2 FQGNSA. The CDR3 totals 12 residues. The CDR3 sequence: CASSATTAGYTF. The CDR3 nucleotides are TGTGCCAGCAGCGCGACCACGGCAGGCTACACCTTC.

This clone has just a few counts. The same CDR3 can be traced to other DNA sequences in this sample. The chain carries TRBV19 and TRBJ2-3; no firm D call. The CDR3 totals 11 residues. The germline V gene has CDR1 LNHDA and CDR2 SQIVND (reference sequence). Trimming removed 7 bases at V and 5 bases at J, with 7 bases between. CDR3 coding DNA: TGTGCCAGTACCTTGGGAGATACGCAGTATTTT. It yields the protein CASTLGDTQYF.

This chain links TRBV2 with TRBJ2-7; D call uncertain. The CDR3 spans 14 residues. V was cut by 8 bases and J by 1 base, with 15 bases left in between. Germline CDR1 is SNHLY and CDR2 is FYNNEI. CDR3 amino acids: CASQIQQASYEQYF. CDR3 DNA sequence: TGTGCCAGCCAGATTCAGCAGGCTTCCTACGAGCAGTACTTC.

This sequence joins TRBV19 and TRBJ1-2; no clear D gene. This CDR3 is 14 amino acids long. V gave up 4 bases and J gave up 2 bases, with 11 bases separating them. The V gene's germline CDR1 is LNHDA and CDR2 SQIVND (reference sequence). CDR3 sequence reads: CASSTPGGNYGYTF. CDR3 coding DNA: TGTGCCAGTAGTACCCCTGGAGGGAACTATGGCTACACCTTC.

As concerns this clone: The junction and the germline gene differ at one end; a read error may be behind it. The chain carries TRBV7-7 and TRBJ2-3; D unresolved. The germline CDR1 and CDR2 sequences are SSHAT and FNYEAQ (reference sequence). This CDR3 has 13 amino acids. In DNA form, the CDR3 reads TGTGCTAGCAGCTTATCGTTGGCAGATACGCAGTATTTT. This sequence encodes CASSLSLADTQYF.

Note on this clone: Because the CDR3's place on the DNA is in doubt, the DNA is left out and the CDR3 is given as listed by TCRdb. This CDR3 is CASTSLQREQYF. The chain links TRBV7-9 to TRBJ2-7; no DNA check was done on the table's D call, TRBD2. From its first to its last residue, the CDR3 has 12 amino acids. CDR1 and CDR2 (germline): SEHNR, FQNEAQ (reference sequence).

V usage is TRBV7-3 and J usage is TRBJ2-5; 9 nucleotides line up with TRBD2. CDR3 size: 17 residues. V shed 5 bases, J shed 3 bases, and the junction held 13 bases outside the gene matches. The germline CDR1 and CDR2 sequences are SGHTA and FQGTGA. CDR3 sequence: CASSPPRLAEPKETQYF. DNA for the CDR3: TGTGCCAGCAGCCCACCCAGACTAGCGGAGCCAAAAGAGACCCAGTACTTC. The variable domain in full, with the rest retrieved from reference TRBV7-3 and TRBJ2-5, is GAGVSQTPSNKVTEKGKYVELRCDPISGHTALYWYRQSLGQGPEFLIYFQGTGAADDSGLPNDRFFAVRPEGSVSTLKIQRTERGDSAVYLCASSPPRLAEPKETQYFGPGTRLLVL.

The genes are TRBV6-6 and TRBJ2-1, with 9 bases matching TRBD1. CDR3 size: 15 residues. Germline V lookup: CDR1 MNHNY, CDR2 SVGAGI (reference sequence). The trim removed 6 bases at V and 2 bases at J, leaving 5 bases unmatched. The CDR3 nucleotides read TGTGCCAGCAGACGGGACAGGGACGCCTACAATGAGCAGTTCTTC. Its protein is CASRRDRDAYNEQFF.

V and J are TRBV7-2 and TRBJ1-2; D is unclear. The CDR3 runs to 14 residues. Germline V gene lookup returns CDR1 SGHTA and CDR2 FQGNSA. Trimming cost V 7 bases and J 2 bases, with 14 bases left between them. This chain's CDR3 is CASTPGVENYGYTF. CDR3 sequence (DNA): TGTGCCAGCACCCCCGGGGTGGAAAACTATGGCTACACCTTC.

V is TRBV15 and J is TRBJ2-7, with 14 bases lining up with TRBD2. Unmatched junction bases numbered 3, after V lost 3 bases and J lost 2 bases. The germline CDR1 and CDR2 sequences are LNHNV and YYDKDF (reference sequence). There are 16 residues in the CDR3. The CDR3 is CATSSGLAGGPYEQYF. The DNA of the CDR3 is TGTGCCACCAGCAGCGGACTAGCGGGAGGCCCCTACGAGCAGTACTTC. Variable domain in full (rest from reference TRBV15 and TRBJ2-7): DAMVIQNPRYQVTQFGKPVTLSCSQTLNHNVMYWYQQKSSQAPKLLFHYYDKDFNNEADTPDNFQSRRPNTSFCFLDIRSPGLGDTAMYLCATSSGLAGGPYEQYFGPGTRLTVT.

The rearrangement uses TRBV30 and TRBJ2-7, with D uncertain. V shed 5 bases and J shed 4 bases, with 12 bases lying between them. The germline gives CDR1 GTSNPN, CDR2 SVGIG (reference sequence). The CDR3 totals 12 residues. The CDR3, as DNA: TGTGCCTGGGGTCCGACCGGATACGAGCAGTACTTC. Translation gives CAWGPTGYEQYF.

The chain links TRBV14 to TRBJ2-7; 11 bases agree with TRBD2. The CDR3 extends over 20 amino acids. Germline CDR1 reads SGHDN; CDR2 reads FVKESK. With 0 bases clipped from V and 2 bases from J, the junction kept 15 bases outside the gene matches. The CDR3 DNA is TGTGCCAGCAGCCAAGAATGGGTCCTGGGGTTACTAGCGGGGGCCTACGAGCAGTACTTC. It translates to CASSQEWVLGLLAGAYEQYF.

The chain recombines TRBV6-1 with TRBJ1-1, with D hard to call. The CDR3 length is 14 residues. V was clipped by 1 base and J by 1 base, with 7 bases between them. Germline-derived CDR1 and CDR2 are MNHNS and SASEGT. The CDR3 nucleotides are TGTGCCAGCAGTGAAGAGAGAGGGAACACTGAAGCTTTCTTT. Protein product: CASSEERGNTEAFF.

This clone occurred once. The chain is built from TRBV28 and TRBJ1-2, with a tentative D call TRBD1 (5 bases). Germline CDR1 reads MDHEN; CDR2 reads SYDVKM. This CDR3 has 15 amino acids. Trimming stripped 9 bases from V and 1 base from J, with 18 bases between. The CDR3 sequence: CASSLGRAVNYGYTF. The CDR3 nucleotides are TGTGCCAGTTCTCTCGGCAGGGCTGTTAACTATGGCTACACCTTC.

The CDR3, as DNA: TGTGCCAGTAGTATACAGGGGGTGAACACTGAAGCTTTCTTT. This encodes CASSIQGVNTEAFF. The V call is TRBV19, the J call TRBJ1-1; the match to TRBD1 covers 7 bases. The germline gives CDR1 LNHDA, CDR2 SQIVND (reference sequence). Trimming took 2 bases from V and 0 from J; bases not matched to a gene: 0. This CDR3 comprises 14 residues.

The rearrangement links TRBV9 to TRBJ2-3; D is possibly TRBD1 (7 bases). Trimming shortened V by 3 bases and J by 4 bases, and 18 bases separated the two germline ends. This CDR3 spans 16 amino acids. Per the germline V gene, CDR1 is SGDLS and CDR2 is YYNGEE. The CDR3 loop reads CASSGGAGQLSDTQYF. The CDR3 DNA reads as TGTGCCAGCAGCGGAGGGGCGGGACAGCTTTCAGATACGCAGTATTTT.

The chain joins TRBV19 to TRBJ1-5, with D unresolved. The germline V and J ends were trimmed by 1 base and 1 base, with 5 bases remaining between them. This CDR3 spans 14 amino acids. Germline V gene sequence: CDR1 LNHDA, CDR2 SQIVND (reference sequence). CDR3 nucleotide sequence: TGTGCCAGTAGTATAGTTGGGAGCAATCAGCCCCAGCATTTT. Encoded protein: CASSIVGSNQPQHF. The variable domain in full, with the rest retrieved from reference TRBV19 and TRBJ1-5, is DGGITQSPKYLFRKEGQNVTLSCEQNLNHDAMYWYRQDPGQGLRLIYYSQIVNDFQKGDIAEGYSVSREKKESFPLTVTSAQKNPTAFYLCASSIVGSNQPQHFGDGTRLSIL.

This clone was detected a few times. The chain recombines TRBV6-6 with TRBJ2-5; 13 bases align to TRBD2. Germline V CDR1 and CDR2: MNHNY, SVGAGI (reference sequence). The CDR3 totals 16 residues. V trimming: 6 bases; J trimming: 5 bases; junction bases outside the gene matches: 9. The CDR3 spells CASSAGLAGAGETQYF. CDR3 nucleotides: TGTGCCAGCAGCGCAGGACTAGCGGGGGCCGGGGAGACCCAGTACTTC.

The rearrangement joins TRBV11-3 to TRBJ2-3; D gene uncertain. The CDR3 contains 15 residues. Germline CDR1 is SGHNT and CDR2 is YENEEA. V was clipped by 2 bases and J by 2 bases, with 11 bases between them. This chain's CDR3 is CASSLRLGSTDTQYF. The DNA for the CDR3 is TGTGCCAGCAGCTTACGTCTAGGATCCACAGATACGCAGTATTTT.

The table lists this clone with a count of one. This sequence joins TRBV6-4 and TRBJ1-2, with D unclear. Trimming removed 4 bases at V and 2 bases at J, with 8 bases between. Looked up from germline, CDR1 is MRHNA and CDR2 is SNTAGT. This CDR3 contains 13 residues. CDR3 region: CASSAGQNYGYTF. CDR3 sequence (DNA): TGTGCCAGCAGTGCCGGTCAAAACTATGGCTACACCTTC.

The genes are TRBV11-3 and TRBJ2-7, with 13 positions matching TRBD2. J lost 2 bases, V lost 5 bases, and 3 bases had no gene match. The CDR3 contains 15 residues. Germline lookup yields CDR1 SGHNT and CDR2 YENEEA. Here the CDR3 DNA reads TGTGCCAGCAGCCCCGGGACTAGCGGGGCCTACGAGCAGTACTTC. Its translation: CASSPGTSGAYEQYF.

The chain combines TRBV30 with TRBJ2-6; D is unclear. Trimming took off 0 bases at V and 3 bases at J, with 0 bases between the two ends. The CDR3 loop spans 12 amino acids. Germline CDR1 is GTSNPN and CDR2 is SVGIG (reference sequence). The CDR3: CAWSVGANVLTF. Written as DNA, the CDR3 is TGTGCCTGGAGTGTTGGGGCCAACGTCCTGACTTTC.

The chain couples TRBV19 to TRBJ1-3; tentatively, D is TRBD1 (5 bases). There are 15 residues in the CDR3. Germline values: CDR1 LNHDA, CDR2 SQIVND (reference sequence). V lost 3 bases, J lost 0 bases, and 9 bases lay in between. The CDR3 DNA follows: TGTGCCAGTAGTATCAACAGGAACTCTGGAAACACCATATATTTT. Encoded protein: CASSINRNSGNTIYF.